This is a list of T cell receptor beta chains from one sample in a study of blood T cell repertoires in COVID-19. The data were produced by immunoSEQ multiplex PCR, yet TCRdb's version contains in-frame clones alone and is incomplete. Here the sample spans over 350,000 clones, roughly 85% being singletons. Sequenced material: PBMCs or T cells enriched from blood (not recorded which). Receptors were obtained from a woman between 18 and 29 years old with acute COVID-19. Both conserved end residues are part of each CDR3. Each record gives: D gene, clone size, J gene, V gene, CDR3 protein, CDR3 DNA. A D gene is named only where the DNA matches it firmly. Rows give clone size only sometimes, using once, few, many, or a class for an expanded clone.

D gene: TRBD2; clone size: -; J gene: TRBJ2-4; V gene: TRBV7-9; CDR3 protein: CASSEGLGYIQYF; CDR3 DNA: TGTGCCAGCAGCGAAGGACTAGGTTACATTCAGTACTTC
D gene: -; clone size: -; J gene: TRBJ2-2; V gene: TRBV4-3; CDR3 protein: CASSQWSGSTGELFF; CDR3 DNA: TGCGCCAGCAGCCAATGGTCAGGGTCCACCGGGGAGCTGTTTTTT
D gene: TRBD1; clone size: -; J gene: TRBJ2-7; V gene: TRBV5-6; CDR3 protein: CASSPGQGIYEQYF; CDR3 DNA: TGTGCCAGCAGCCCGGGACAGGGGATCTACGAGCAGTACTTC
D gene: TRBD2; clone size: once; J gene: TRBJ2-2; V gene: TRBV7-9; CDR3 protein: CASSLRGSLNTGELFF; CDR3 DNA: TGTGCCAGCAGCTTACGCGGGAGCTTGAACACCGGGGAGCTGTTTTTT
D gene: -; clone size: -; J gene: TRBJ2-7; V gene: TRBV5-1; CDR3 protein: CASSTRASSYEQYF; CDR3 DNA: TGCGCCAGCAGCACGCGGGCGTCATCCTACGAGCAGTACTTC
D gene: -; clone size: -; J gene: TRBJ1-2; V gene: TRBV19; CDR3 protein: CASSIRTPLGYTF; CDR3 DNA: TGTGCCAGTAGTATCCGAACACCCCTTGGCTACACCTTC
D gene: -; clone size: few; J gene: TRBJ1-5; V gene: TRBV29-1; CDR3 protein: CSVQNSNQPQHF; CDR3 DNA: TGCAGCGTTCAGAATAGCAATCAGCCCCAGCATTTT
D gene: -; clone size: -; J gene: TRBJ1-2; V gene: TRBV2; CDR3 protein: CACHREGYGYTF; CDR3 DNA: TGTGCCTGCCACAGGGAAGGCTATGGCTACACCTTC
D gene: TRBD2; clone size: -; J gene: TRBJ2-7; V gene: TRBV9; CDR3 protein: CASSVGSSGGNEQYF; CDR3 DNA: TGTGCCAGCAGCGTAGGGTCTAGCGGGGGGAACGAGCAGTACTTC
D gene: TRBD2; clone size: once; J gene: TRBJ2-7; V gene: TRBV4-2; CDR3 protein: CASSQVSGTGTYEQYF; CDR3 DNA: TGTGCCAGCAGCCAAGTAAGCGGGACGGGGACCTACGAGCAGTACTTC
D gene: -; clone size: -; J gene: TRBJ2-3; V gene: TRBV11-2; CDR3 protein: CASSPGDTDTQYF; CDR3 DNA: TGTGCCAGCAGCCCAGGGGACACAGATACGCAGTATTTT
D gene: -; clone size: -; J gene: TRBJ2-5; V gene: TRBV7-3; CDR3 protein: CASSSSGARFETQYF; CDR3 DNA: TGTGCCAGCAGCTCTAGTGGGGCGAGATTTGAGACCCAGTACTTC
D gene: -; clone size: -; J gene: TRBJ1-5; V gene: TRBV6-2/TRBV6-3; CDR3 protein: CASSRDNNSNQPQHF; CDR3 DNA: TGTGCCAGCAGTCGGGACAATAATAGCAATCAGCCCCAGCATTTT
D gene: TRBD1; clone size: -; J gene: TRBJ1-2; V gene: TRBV10-3; CDR3 protein: CAISQGQGLEGYTF; CDR3 DNA: TGTGCCATCAGCCAAGGACAGGGGCTGGAGGGCTACACCTTC
D gene: -; clone size: -; J gene: TRBJ2-7; V gene: TRBV18; CDR3 protein: CASSPGLPTYEQYF; CDR3 DNA: TGTGCCAGCTCACCAGGGCTGCCCACCTACGAGCAGTACTTC
D gene: TRBD1; clone size: -; J gene: TRBJ1-1; V gene: TRBV4-2; CDR3 protein: CASSPRTGLDTEAFF; CDR3 DNA: TGTGCCAGCAGCCCCCGGACAGGGCTGGACACTGAAGCTTTCTTT
D gene: -; clone size: -; J gene: TRBJ1-2; V gene: TRBV11-2; CDR3 protein: CASSLDAGYYGYTF; CDR3 DNA: TGTGCCAGCAGCTTAGACGCGGGCTACTATGGCTACACCTTC
D gene: -; clone size: -; J gene: TRBJ1-5; V gene: TRBV6-5; CDR3 protein: CASSRQVGNQPQHF; CDR3 DNA: TGTGCCAGCAGTCGACAGGTCGGTAATCAGCCCCAGCATTTT
D gene: TRBD1; clone size: -; J gene: TRBJ1-3; V gene: TRBV9; CDR3 protein: CASSVGQGGNTIYF; CDR3 DNA: TGTGCCAGCAGCGTAGGACAGGGCGGAAACACCATATATTTT
D gene: -; clone size: -; J gene: TRBJ1-2; V gene: TRBV14; CDR3 protein: CASSQGVRGSANYGYTF; CDR3 DNA: TGTGCCAGCAGCCAAGGAGTCCGGGGTAGTGCTAACTATGGCTACACCTTC
D gene: -; clone size: -; J gene: TRBJ2-7; V gene: TRBV10-3; CDR3 protein: CAISDGTTYEQYF; CDR3 DNA: TGTGCCATCAGTGACGGGACAACCTACGAGCAGTACTTC
D gene: TRBD1; clone size: -; J gene: TRBJ1-1; V gene: TRBV29-1; CDR3 protein: CSAGDRGNTEAFF; CDR3 DNA: TGCAGCGCAGGGGACAGGGGGAACACTGAAGCTTTCTTT
D gene: -; clone size: once; J gene: TRBJ2-7; V gene: TRBV23-1; CDR3 protein: CASTPKGHLYEQYF; CDR3 DNA: TGCGCCAGCACCCCCAAGGGGCACCTCTACGAGCAGTACTTC
D gene: -; clone size: -; J gene: TRBJ1-1; V gene: TRBV10-3; CDR3 protein: CATALGYQGKPTMNTEAFF; CDR3 DNA: TGTGCCACCGCGTTGGGATATCAGGGTAAACCGACAATGAACACTGAAGCTTTCTTT
D gene: TRBD2; clone size: few; J gene: TRBJ2-7; V gene: TRBV5-1; CDR3 protein: CASSPQGLAVDEQYF; CDR3 DNA: TGCGCCAGCAGCCCTCAGGGACTAGCGGTTGACGAGCAGTACTTC
D gene: TRBD2; clone size: -; J gene: TRBJ2-7; V gene: TRBV30; CDR3 protein: CAWSSGLAGVGLEQYF; CDR3 DNA: TGTGCCTGGAGTTCGGGACTAGCGGGAGTTGGGCTCGAGCAGTACTTC
D gene: -; clone size: once; J gene: TRBJ2-7; V gene: TRBV18; CDR3 protein: CASSPGSSYEQYF; CDR3 DNA: TGTGCCAGCTCACCCGGGTCTTCCTACGAGCAGTACTTC
D gene: TRBD2; clone size: -; J gene: TRBJ2-1; V gene: TRBV6-4; CDR3 protein: CASSDSTSGNNEQFF; CDR3 DNA: TGTGCCAGCAGTGACTCGACTAGCGGAAACAATGAGCAGTTCTTC
D gene: TRBD1; clone size: -; J gene: TRBJ2-7; V gene: TRBV12-5; CDR3 protein: CASGLESGGTGQYF; CDR3 DNA: TGTGCTAGTGGTTTGGAGTCGGGTGGGACAGGGCAGTACTTC
D gene: TRBD2; clone size: few; J gene: TRBJ2-3; V gene: TRBV24-1; CDR3 protein: CATSDWTSARDTQYF; CDR3 DNA: TGTGCCACCAGTGATTGGACTAGCGCAAGGGATACGCAGTATTTT
D gene: TRBD1; clone size: few; J gene: TRBJ1-4; V gene: TRBV30; CDR3 protein: CARDRVGEKLFF; CDR3 DNA: TGTGCCCGCGACAGGGTAGGAGAAAAACTGTTTTTT
D gene: TRBD1; clone size: -; J gene: TRBJ1-5; V gene: TRBV5-1; CDR3 protein: CASAKTGEGNQPQHF; CDR3 DNA: TGCGCCAGCGCCAAAACAGGGGAGGGCAATCAGCCCCAGCATTTT
D gene: TRBD2; clone size: once; J gene: TRBJ2-5; V gene: TRBV18; CDR3 protein: CASSPRGTSGIETQYF; CDR3 DNA: TGTGCCAGCTCACCCCGAGGGACTAGCGGGATAGAGACCCAGTACTTC
D gene: -; clone size: -; J gene: TRBJ1-2; V gene: TRBV27; CDR3 protein: CASSSPGFGYTF; CDR3 DNA: TGTGCCAGCAGTTCCCCAGGGTTTGGCTACACCTTC
D gene: -; clone size: -; J gene: TRBJ1-1; V gene: TRBV4-1; CDR3 protein: CASSRTWTDEAFF; CDR3 DNA: TGCGCCAGCAGCCGAACTTGGACAGACGAAGCTTTCTTT
D gene: TRBD1; clone size: few; J gene: TRBJ1-5; V gene: TRBV6-1; CDR3 protein: CASSPTGVNQPQHF; CDR3 DNA: TGTGCCAGCAGTCCGACAGGGGTTAATCAGCCCCAGCATTTT
D gene: TRBD1; clone size: -; J gene: TRBJ2-7; V gene: TRBV5-4; CDR3 protein: CASSQRQGGHEQYF; CDR3 DNA: TGTGCCAGCAGCCAAAGACAGGGTGGCCACGAGCAGTACTTC
D gene: TRBD1; clone size: -; J gene: TRBJ1-2; V gene: TRBV6-6; CDR3 protein: CASSQRQGNSFPGGYTF; CDR3 DNA: TGTGCCAGCAGTCAACGACAGGGTAATTCCTTTCCGGGAGGCTACACCTTC
D gene: TRBD2; clone size: few; J gene: TRBJ2-3; V gene: TRBV15; CDR3 protein: CATSRDSFQAGSASTDTQYF; CDR3 DNA: TGTGCCACCAGCAGAGATAGCTTTCAAGCGGGAAGCGCTAGCACAGATACGCAGTATTTT
D gene: -; clone size: few; J gene: TRBJ1-1; V gene: TRBV7-8; CDR3 protein: CASSPRVDTEAFF; CDR3 DNA: TGTGCCAGCAGCCCCCGGGTCGACACTGAAGCTTTCTTT
D gene: TRBD1; clone size: once; J gene: TRBJ1-2; V gene: TRBV3-1/TRBV3-2; CDR3 protein: CASSTTSGTGFYGYTF; CDR3 DNA: TGTGCCAGCAGCACAACTTCCGGGACAGGGTTCTATGGCTACACCTTC
D gene: TRBD1; clone size: -; J gene: TRBJ2-4; V gene: TRBV28; CDR3 protein: CASSFTGQGYIQYF; CDR3 DNA: TGTGCCAGCAGTTTTACGGGACAGGGCTACATTCAGTACTTC